This TCR beta chain appears in the sequencing data of a study of T cell responses to AZD1222 COVID-19 vaccine (dated by TCRdb to the early 2020s). General notes on the study: A total of just over 230 trial participants underwent TCR sequencing, of whom some 210 received two doses of AZD1222 and 26 received two doses of the MenACWY control vaccine. Trial participants were enrolled into age subgroups of 18-55, 56-69 and 70-plus years, which contained approximately 150, 28 and 58 TCR-sequenced participants, respectively.

The time point label here, explained by the study, means: baseline before first vaccination. This specimen's treatment or condition label, per the study, means: meningococcal conjugate vaccine given as trial control. Samples from vaccinated people were obtained from the UK trials COV001 and COV002, which included a single-blind randomized controlled phase 2/3 trial of AZD1222 (ChAdOx1 nCoV-19) in healthy adults. For TCRbeta chain sequencing, PBMC samples from trial participants were taken at day 0 and at day 28 after the second dose. The CDR3 regions of human TCRbeta chains were subjected to immunosequencing. In the paper's pipeline: TCRs in the repertoires were compared against a reference library of SARS-CoV-2-specific TCRs that had been generated with the MIRA antigen-specificity platform. Breadth was defined as the fraction of unique TCRs that were SARS-CoV-2-associated, and depth was defined as the fraction of total T cells that were SARS-CoV-2-associated. Using the MIRA data, every spike-specific TCR was mapped to the spike region that the TCR reacted to and assigned to either a CD4 or a CD8 class. Log10-transformed breadth and depth values were compared by one-way ANOVA with Sidak's multiple comparisons tests. The clones in this table, taken by TCRdb from immuneACCESS, are in-frame only. Not every clone is retained; where verified, under half of the shortfall comes from an unresolved V gene, and the cause of the rest is unknown. V and J calls and clone size are those listed in that table; D and trimming were worked out from the DNA. The sample yields hundreds of thousands of clones; more than 85% were counted once. The ten largest make up roughly 1% of the sample.

On this clone: Its antigen remains unidentified. Base qualities are not at hand, and no much larger clone is one base apart.

The full study reports these points: Because no samples from the day 14 peak response were available, repertoires could be characterized only after the peak T cell response. After two AZD1222 doses, both the breadth and the depth of spike-specific TCRs were significantly higher than at day 0 and than in MenACWY recipients. The 56-69-year group was small, and its depth increase did not reach significance, likely because of low power. The whole spike protein was spanned by vaccine-associated CD4 TCRs, and dominant responses were seen in regions 160-218 and 743-854. Most participants were white British and females outnumbered males, and the authors suggested that clonal diversity may have been underestimated. Reportedly, almost half of the unique spike-specific TCRs recognized epitopes lying outside the regions that are mutated in the B.1.351 and B.1.1.7 variants. Conclusions about previously exposed vaccinees were limited because only a handful of AZD1222 recipients were SARS-CoV-2 seropositive at baseline.

Sequences SGHRS (CDR1) and YFSETQ (CDR2) are obtained from the germline V gene. Trimming costs V 1 base and J 5 bases, and their ends lie 12 bases apart. Its CDR3 holds 15 amino acids, cysteine through phenylalanine. CDR3 DNA is the only sequence kept; it has 45 bases, read in frame from the first base. The rearranged segments are TRBV5-1 and TRBJ2-2; the D segment could be TRBD2, given 6 matching bases. The TCR comes from an adult in good health. This specimen was peripheral blood, taken on day 0 of MenACWY control vaccination. CDR3 region: CASSLSGELTGELFF. The sequenced DNA: TGCGCCAGCAGCTTGTCGGGGGAGTTAACCGGGGAGCTGTTTTTT.